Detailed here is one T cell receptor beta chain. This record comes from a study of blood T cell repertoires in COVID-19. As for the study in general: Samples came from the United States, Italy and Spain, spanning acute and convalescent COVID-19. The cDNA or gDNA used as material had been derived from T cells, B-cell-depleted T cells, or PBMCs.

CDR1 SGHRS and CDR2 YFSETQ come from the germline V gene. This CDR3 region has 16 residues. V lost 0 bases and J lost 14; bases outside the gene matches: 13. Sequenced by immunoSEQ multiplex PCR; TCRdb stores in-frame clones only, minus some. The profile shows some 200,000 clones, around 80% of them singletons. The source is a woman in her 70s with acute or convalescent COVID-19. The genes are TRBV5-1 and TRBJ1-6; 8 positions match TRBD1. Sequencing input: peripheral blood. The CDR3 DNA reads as TGCGCCAGCAGCTTGGACTTGGCAGGGGGCGTCGGCACCCTCCACTTT. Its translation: CASSLDLAGGVGTLHF.